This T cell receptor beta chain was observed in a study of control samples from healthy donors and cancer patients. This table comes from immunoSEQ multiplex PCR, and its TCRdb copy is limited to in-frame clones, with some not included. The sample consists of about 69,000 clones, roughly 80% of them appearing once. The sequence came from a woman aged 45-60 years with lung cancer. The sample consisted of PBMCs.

CDR3 nucleotide sequence: TGTGCCAGCAGTCCCGGGACAGAGAATTCACCCCTCCACTTT. Translating it yields CASSPGTENSPLHF. The chain links TRBV7-9 to TRBJ1-6, with 7 positions matching TRBD1. CDR1 SEHNR and CDR2 FQNEAQ come from the germline V gene (reference sequence). Losses at the gene ends were 6 bases for V and 7 bases for J; bases not matched to a gene: 6. This CDR3 is 14 amino acids long.